The next 29 T cell receptor beta chains were all read from a single sample in a study of blood T cell dynamics during melanoma immunotherapy. The protocol was immunoSEQ multiplex PCR, while the TCRdb copy is restricted to in-frame clones and leaves out a portion. This table holds 15,000 to 20,000 clones, roughly 93% found once. Indicated time point: week 3, after first cycle of checkpoint inhibitor. Sequencing used effector memory CD8+ T cells from blood, obtained from a patient treated with checkpoint blockade. The receptors were sampled from a human donor with melanoma.

This chain connects TRBV7-8 to TRBJ2-2; 8 bases align to TRBD2. Germline CDR1 reads SGHVS; CDR2 reads FQNEAQ. This CDR3 is built from 15 residues. V trimming: 5 bases; J trimming: 1 base; junction bases outside the gene matches: 3. CDR3 in amino acids: CASSTSGRNTGELFF. CDR3 in DNA: TGTGCCAGCAGCACGAGCGGGAGGAACACCGGGGAGCTGTTTTTT.

This chain links TRBV6-5 with TRBJ2-5; D unclear. Trimming took 4 bases from V and 4 from J, leaving 4 bases between them. This CDR3 is 11 amino acids long. CDR1 is MNHEY and CDR2 is SVGAGI in the germline V gene. This chain's CDR3 is CASSFGETQYF. The CDR3 DNA follows: TGTGCCAGCAGTTTCGGAGAGACCCAGTACTTC.

The gene calls are TRBV2 and TRBJ2-3; D may be TRBD1 (5 bases). CDR3 size: 16 residues. The germline V gene encodes CDR1 SNHLY and CDR2 FYNNEI. V gave up 4 bases and J gave up 0 bases, with 14 bases separating them. CDR3 in DNA: TGTGCCAGCAGTGTAGGGGTTACTGCTAGCACAGATACGCAGTATTTT. The encoded protein is CASSVGVTASTDTQYF.

This clone came up a few times. The CDR3 sequence: CASSPGGEQYF. Written as DNA, the CDR3 is TGCGCCAGCAGCCCCGGTGGGGAGCAGTACTTC. The genes are TRBV5-1 and TRBJ2-7; no clear D gene. This CDR3 is built from 11 residues. Germline V CDR1 and CDR2: SGHRS, YFSETQ. The V and J ends lost 4 bases and 7 bases respectively, with 9 bases between them.

The chain carries TRBV9 and TRBJ1-2, with TRBD1 identical over 7 bases. The CDR3 loop spans 14 amino acids. CDR1 and CDR2 from the germline V gene are SGDLS and YYNGEE. With V trimmed by 4 bases and J by 4 bases, 7 bases remained unmatched. The CDR3 protein is CASSPSTGVYGYTF. The CDR3 DNA sequence: TGTGCCAGCAGCCCGTCAACAGGGGTCTATGGCTACACCTTC.

J is TRBJ2-1 and V is TRBV27, with 13 bases lining up with TRBD2. Germline CDR1 is MNHEY and CDR2 is SMNVEV (reference sequence). The length of the CDR3 is 15 residues. V trimming: 5 bases; J trimming: 4 bases; junction bases outside the gene matches: 2. The CDR3 sequence: CASSLLAGGYNEQFF. CDR3 in DNA: TGTGCCAGCAGTCTACTAGCGGGAGGGTACAATGAGCAGTTCTTC.

The chain carries TRBV28 and TRBJ1-1; D gene uncertain. This CDR3 is built from 14 residues. Germline V gives CDR1 MDHEN, CDR2 SYDVKM. V dropped 5 bases and J dropped 1 base, with 11 bases sitting between them. The CDR3 DNA sequence: TGTGCCAGCAGTAATACCGGGAGGAACACTGAAGCTTTCTTT. Translated: CASSNTGRNTEAFF.

The rearrangement links TRBV19 to TRBJ1-1, with D tentatively TRBD1 (6 bases). The CDR3 spans 16 residues. Deletions cut 1 base from V and 2 bases from J, with 14 bases between. Germline V gene lookup returns CDR1 LNHDA and CDR2 SQIVND (reference sequence). This CDR3 is CASSIAFRGRNTEAFF. The CDR3 region has the DNA TGTGCCAGTAGTATAGCCTTCAGGGGACGAAACACTGAAGCTTTCTTT.

The gene calls are TRBV6-6 and TRBJ2-2, with 12 bases matching TRBD2. CDR3 length equals 15 residues. The germline V gene has CDR1 MNHNY and CDR2 SVGAGI (reference sequence). V lost 2 bases to trimming and J lost 5 bases; unmatched junction nucleotides: 0. DNA for the CDR3: TGTGCCAGCAGTTACGGGACTAGCGGGACCGGGGAGCTGTTTTTT. It specifies CASSYGTSGTGELFF.

The genes are TRBV9 and TRBJ2-2, with a possible D match to TRBD2 (6 bases). CDR1 SGDLS and CDR2 YYNGEE come from the germline V gene. This CDR3 region has 16 residues. Trimming pared 4 bases from V and 0 bases from J, leaving 13 bases between. CDR3 loop: CASSSRLAANTGELFF. The CDR3 DNA sequence: TGTGCCAGCAGCTCCCGGTTAGCGGCGAACACCGGGGAGCTGTTTTTT. The full variable domain, rest sourced from reference TRBV9 and TRBJ2-2, is DSGVTQTPKHLITATGQRVTLRCSPRSGDLSVYWYQQSLDQGLQFLIQYYNGEERAKGNILERFSAQQFPDLHSELNLSSLELGDSALYFCASSSRLAANTGELFFGEGSRLTVL.

This rearrangement joins TRBV28 to TRBJ2-7; tentatively, D is TRBD2 (7 bases). The CDR3 extends over 13 amino acids. The ends were cut back, 7 bases at V and 2 bases at J, with 12 bases in the middle. Germline loops: CDR1 MDHEN, CDR2 SYDVKM. The CDR3 sequence: CASNIGGAYEQYF. Written as DNA, the CDR3 is TGTGCCAGCAACATAGGGGGGGCCTACGAGCAGTACTTC.

The chain carries TRBV28 and TRBJ1-2; possibly TRBD1 for D (6 bases). Germline CDR1 reads MDHEN; CDR2 reads SYDVKM. The V gene lost 1 base and the J gene lost 7 bases, with 13 bases spanning the gap. This CDR3 comprises 14 residues. The CDR3 reads CASSLSGADGGYTF. CDR3 nucleotides: TGTGCCAGCAGTTTATCAGGGGCGGACGGTGGCTACACCTTC.

The V call is TRBV9, the J call TRBJ2-7, with a tentative D call TRBD1 (6 bases). Germline lookup yields CDR1 SGDLS and CDR2 YYNGEE. Trimming pared 3 bases from V and 6 bases from J, leaving 10 bases between. The CDR3 has 12 amino acids. The CDR3 reads CASSEQGSEQYF. DNA of the CDR3: TGTGCCAGCAGCGAACAGGGCTCCGAGCAGTACTTC.

This CDR3 is CASSFHGGGLGEPQHF. The CDR3, as DNA: TGTGCCAGCAGCTTCCACGGGGGCGGCCTGGGGGAGCCCCAGCATTTT. The chain employs TRBV13 and TRBJ1-5, with D maybe TRBD1 (6 bases). This CDR3 comprises 16 residues. Per the germline V gene, CDR1 is PRHDT and CDR2 is FYEKMQ (reference sequence). The germline V and J ends were trimmed by 3 bases and 8 bases, with 20 bases remaining between them.

The rearrangement links TRBV7-9 to TRBJ2-1; 9 bases line up with TRBD2. CDR3 length: 16 amino acids. Germline V gene sequence: CDR1 SEHNR, CDR2 FQNEAQ (reference sequence). The ends lost 3 bases at V and 6 bases at J; junction bases unmatched: 9. The DNA of the CDR3 is TGTGCCAGCAGCTTCTCTCGAGCGGGAGGTGGCAATGAGCAGTTCTTC. It yields the protein CASSFSRAGGGNEQFF.

The rearrangement joins TRBV2 to TRBJ1-6; perhaps TRBD1 as D (5 bases). The CDR3 has 15 residues. The germline CDR1 and CDR2 sequences are SNHLY and FYNNEI. Between the trimmed V and J ends, which lost 1 base and 2 bases, there was a span of 6 bases. CDR3 nucleotide sequence: TGTGCCAGCAGTGAAGGACAGCCCTATAATTCACCCCTCCACTTT. Translating gives CASSEGQPYNSPLHF.

The chain recombines TRBV6-4 with TRBJ2-2; D perhaps matches TRBD2 (5 bases). The germline gives CDR1 MRHNA, CDR2 SNTAGT. There are 14 residues in the CDR3. V was cut by 3 bases and J by 3 bases, with 8 bases left in between. The chain's CDR3 is CASSDDGDTGELFF. The DNA for the CDR3 is TGTGCCAGCAGTGATGACGGGGACACCGGGGAGCTGTTTTTT.

The chain recombines TRBV19 with TRBJ2-7; 7 nucleotides agree with TRBD2. V was clipped by 4 bases and J by 2 bases; unmatched bases: 8. This CDR3 is 15 amino acids long. Germline V CDR1 and CDR2: LNHDA, SQIVND (reference sequence). The CDR3 is CASSTSGGTPYEQYF. Here the CDR3 DNA reads TGTGCCAGTAGTACTAGCGGAGGCACCCCCTACGAGCAGTACTTC.

The chain recombines TRBV13 with TRBJ2-7; possibly TRBD1 for D (6 bases). Germline CDR1 reads PRHDT; CDR2 reads FYEKMQ (reference sequence). V shed 8 bases and J shed 3 bases, with 17 bases lying between them. This CDR3 comprises 14 residues. The CDR3 sequence is CASGLGGLNYEQYF. The CDR3 DNA reads as TGTGCCAGCGGCCTAGGGGGATTAAACTACGAGCAGTACTTC. Based on the CDR3 plus reference TRBV13 and TRBJ2-7, the full variable domain is AAGVIQSPRHLIKEKRETATLKCYPIPRHDTVYWYQQGPGQDPQFLISFYEKMQSDKGSIPDRFSAQQFSDYHSELNMSSLELGDSALYFCASGLGGLNYEQYFGPGTRLTVT.

The V gene is TRBV4-1, the J gene TRBJ2-3; the D gene is possibly TRBD1 (5 bases). V dropped 4 bases and J dropped 1 base, with 9 bases sitting between them. CDR3 size: 14 residues. Looked up from germline, CDR1 is MGHRA and CDR2 is YSYEKL. The CDR3 protein is CASSRLGGTDTQYF. The CDR3 DNA is TGCGCCAGCAGCCGCTTAGGGGGCACAGATACGCAGTATTTT.

This chain joins TRBV9 and TRBJ1-5; D call uncertain. CDR3 length: 13 residues. V was cut by 4 bases and J by 7 bases, with 12 bases left in between. Germline V gene data show CDR1 as SGDLS and CDR2 as YYNGEE. CDR3 DNA: TGTGCCAGCAGCCCGAACGAAGGGCAGCCCCAGCATTTT. It yields the protein CASSPNEGQPQHF. The full variable domain, with the rest looked up from reference TRBV9 and TRBJ1-5, is DSGVTQTPKHLITATGQRVTLRCSPRSGDLSVYWYQQSLDQGLQFLIQYYNGEERAKGNILERFSAQQFPDLHSELNLSSLELGDSALYFCASSPNEGQPQHFGDGTRLSIL.

The CDR3: CASRPDRDEQYF. DNA of the CDR3: TGTGCCAGCAGACCGGACAGGGACGAGCAGTACTTC. The rearrangement joins TRBV5-5 to TRBJ2-7; TRBD1 matches at 8 bases. Per germline, CDR1 SGHKS and CDR2 YYEKEE (reference sequence). The J segment lost 5 bases and the V segment lost 5 bases, leaving 3 bases of the junction unmatched. The CDR3 totals 12 residues.

This rearrangement joins TRBV2 to TRBJ1-4; possible D gene TRBD1, 5 bases. From germline, CDR1 is SNHLY and CDR2 FYNNEI. The V end was cut by 11 bases, the J end by 8 bases, with 18 bases between. This CDR3 is built from 13 residues. The CDR3 DNA reads TGTGCCCGCCAGGACACTGGCACGGAAAAACTGTTTTTT. Translation: CARQDTGTEKLFF. The variable domain in full, with the rest retrieved from reference TRBV2 and TRBJ1-4, is EPEVTQTPSHQVTQMGQEVILRCVPISNHLYFYWYRQILGQKVEFLVSFYNNEISEKSEIFDDQFSVERPDGSNFTLKIRSTKLEDSAMYFCARQDTGTEKLFFGSGTQLSVL.

The gene calls are TRBV9 and TRBJ2-1; TRBD2 matches 7 bases. Trimming removed 4 bases from V and 2 bases from J; junction bases left unmatched: 9. Germline values: CDR1 SGDLS, CDR2 YYNGEE. The CDR3 is 16 residues long. The DNA for the CDR3 is TGTGCCAGCAGCACCCACAGCGGGAATGCCTACAATGAGCAGTTCTTC. This sequence encodes CASSTHSGNAYNEQFF.

This clone was picked up one time. This chain uses TRBV2 with TRBJ2-7; a possible D gene is TRBD2 (7 bases). This CDR3 is 13 amino acids long. V dropped 6 bases and J dropped 6 bases, with 15 bases sitting between them. Germline CDR1 reads SNHLY; CDR2 reads FYNNEI. The CDR3 region is CASRDSGISEQYF. CDR3 DNA: TGTGCCAGCAGGGACAGCGGGATAAGCGAGCAGTACTTC.

The CDR3: CASSVAGHSTDTQYF. The CDR3 DNA is TGTGCCAGCAGCGTTGCGGGACATAGCACAGATACGCAGTATTTT. The rearrangement joins TRBV9 to TRBJ2-3; perhaps D is TRBD1 or TRBD2 (6 bases each). V was clipped by 2 bases and J by 0 bases, with 10 bases between them. The germline V gene has CDR1 SGDLS and CDR2 YYNGEE. The CDR3 consists of 15 residues.

The rearrangement joins TRBV15 to TRBJ2-3; tentative D call: TRBD1 (6 bases). This CDR3 has 15 residues. Germline CDR1 LNHNV, CDR2 YYDKDF (reference sequence). V lost 1 base and J lost 4, with 12 bases in between. Here the CDR3 reads CATSRGDNPADTQYF. As DNA, the CDR3 is TGTGCCACCAGCAGAGGGGACAATCCAGCAGATACGCAGTATTTT.

The chain links TRBV11-2 to TRBJ2-3; 7 nucleotides match TRBD2. V shed 11 bases, J shed 5 bases, and the junction held 7 bases outside the gene matches. This CDR3 contains 12 residues. CDR1 is SGHAT, CDR2 FQNNGV, per germline. CDR3 in DNA: TGTGCCGCGGGGAGGGCGGAAGATACGCAGTATTTT. This sequence encodes CAAGRAEDTQYF.

The genes are TRBV15 and TRBJ2-3; TRBD2 might be the D (6 bases). CDR1 and CDR2 from the germline V gene are LNHNV and YYDKDF (reference sequence). The CDR3 runs to 17 residues. V lost 0 bases to trimming and J lost 3 bases, with 16 bases between them. The CDR3 region is CATSRDLLREGTDTQYF. CDR3 nucleotides: TGTGCCACCAGCAGAGATCTATTGCGGGAAGGGACAGATACGCAGTATTTT.